This is a list of T cell receptor beta chains from one sample in a study of PD-1 blockade in classical Hodgkin lymphoma. Profiled with immunoSEQ multiplex PCR; TCRdb holds only in-frame clones, not every one. Among 9,500 or so clones listed, over 80% were seen once. The sample consisted of peripheral blood mononuclear cells (PBMCs), taken before the fourth cycle of nivolumab. These receptors were collected from a human donor with classical Hodgkin lymphoma. Each CDR3 is given with its conserved first and last residue. The order of the fields is V gene, J gene, CDR3 protein.

>TRBV11-2|TRBJ2-7
CASSLARDYEQYF
>TRBV18|TRBJ2-3
CASSPISSSRPVGADTQYF
>TRBV15|TRBJ1-4
CATSKEYRAGWFF
>TRBV7-3|TRBJ2-1
CASSFGTSGINEQFF
>TRBV28|TRBJ2-1
CASSLAGNEQFF
>TRBV2|TRBJ1-5
CASSEANNQPQHF
>TRBV5-1|TRBJ1-6
CASSLEGVDSPLHF
>TRBV27|TRBJ2-7
CASSDWAGGHEQYF
>TRBV9|TRBJ2-5
CASSVGISAEETQYF
>TRBV5-4|TRBJ2-5
CASSLVTSGGALETQYF
>TRBV10-1|TRBJ1-1
CASSEWGNTEAFF
>TRBV11-2|TRBJ1-1
CASSRRQGHTEAFF
>TRBV30|TRBJ2-7
CAWSDSGTYEQYF
>TRBV21-1|TRBJ1-5
CASSNREGAKSNNQPQHF
>TRBV30|TRBJ2-1
CAWRGHTLTNEQFF
>TRBV7-9|TRBJ2-7
CASSFPTSGSDEQYF
>TRBV18|TRBJ2-1
CASSLAPGTGGRDEQFF
>TRBV7-3|TRBJ2-5
CASSLGGGQETQYF
>TRBV6-4|TRBJ1-1
CASRVGQENTEAFF
>TRBV4-2|TRBJ1-3
CASSPPTGNTIYF
>TRBV6-1|TRBJ2-7
CASKSGRGSSYEQYF
>TRBV10-2|TRBJ1-6
CASSLGTENSPLHF
>TRBV27|TRBJ2-7
CASSGPTGNYEQYF
>TRBV12-5|TRBJ1-2
CASGLTGNNYGYTF
>TRBV18|TRBJ2-2
CASSEQATGELFF
>TRBV9|TRBJ2-7
CASSPGTGWGEQYF
>TRBV11-2|TRBJ2-1
CASSLVGRTSSYNEQFF
>TRBV6-5|TRBJ2-1
CASRDRAREFF
>TRBV6-1|TRBJ2-7
CASRAYRGSEYEQYF
>TRBV12-2|TRBJ2-3
CASRSPRNSGSVSSTDTQYF
>TRBV5-1|TRBJ1-2
CASSFAAGDGYTF
>TRBV19|TRBJ2-5
CASSHGGTGLAQYF
>TRBV28|TRBJ1-3
CASSLEVAGLPPGRGNTIYF
>TRBV11-3|TRBJ2-7
CASSLEKGGGTYEQYF
>TRBV2|TRBJ2-1
CASSELGGLAVLYNEQFF
>TRBV9|TRBJ2-1
CASSVGLADYNEQFF
>TRBV9|TRBJ2-2
CASSGGPLLGAGELFF
>TRBV27|TRBJ1-3
CASSLSGSSGNTIYF
>TRBV9|TRBJ2-2
CASSVRQFTGELFF
>TRBV30|TRBJ2-7
CAWSLGTGDREQYF
>TRBV28|TRBJ1-2
CATRTGGFYGYTF
>TRBV5-1|TRBJ2-4
CASSLDGGMAKNIQYF
>TRBV10-3|TRBJ1-1
CAISELEAEAFF
>TRBV6-4|TRBJ2-6
CASSEGQSSGANVLTF
>TRBV28|TRBJ2-7
CASRLSEREFYEQYF
>TRBV9|TRBJ2-2
CASSVDAGELFF
>TRBV7-8|TRBJ1-2
CASSPSGRGNYGYTF
>TRBV30|TRBJ2-7
CAWSWAGGEYF
>TRBV7-3|TRBJ1-2
CASSLTGSNYGYTF
>TRBV5-1|TRBJ1-2
CASSWGVVDPWHYGYTF
>TRBV10-3|TRBJ1-4
CATTGDATNEKLFF
>TRBV7-9|TRBJ2-5
CASSRLHLAELQETQYF
>TRBV19|TRBJ2-1
CASSIRRQNRNEQFF